This entry features one TCR beta chain sequence. This specimen comes from a study of blood T cell repertoires in COVID-19. Study at large: COVID-19 samples from acute and convalescent phases originated in the United States, Italy and Spain. PBMCs, B-cell-depleted T cells, or T cells were the source of the cDNA or gDNA that made up the material.

Original processing methods: Amplified reference gene primers provided the basis for estimating nucleated cell counts. Using immunoSEQ multiplex PCR, the repertoire was profiled, and TCRdb retains in-frame clones only, with some absent. The DNA gave D and trimming, while V, J and clone size come from that table. The sample lists 300,000 to 450,000 clones, more than 65% occurring once. With V trimmed by 5 bases and J by 2 bases, 8 bases remained unmatched. The CDR3 is made up of 15 amino acids. Germline V gives CDR1 LGHDT, CDR2 YNNKEL (reference sequence). The source material was peripheral blood. The TCR was taken from a human donor with acute or convalescent COVID-19. The donor label of this sample is uncertain. J is TRBJ2-7 and V is TRBV3-1 (or the pseudogene TRBV3-2), with 8 bases that match TRBD1. CDR3 in DNA: TGTGCCAGCAGCAGCCGGGACAGGAAACCCTACGAGCAGTACTTC. Its translation: CASSSRDRKPYEQYF.